The 24 T cell receptor beta chains reported below all come from one sample, sequenced in a study of cytomegalovirus exposure and HLA in healthy donors. Amplification used 60 Vbeta primers and 13 Jbeta primers. The protocol was immunoSEQ multiplex PCR, while the TCRdb copy is restricted to in-frame clones and leaves out a portion. Of under 130,000 clones in the sample, more than 60% are singletons; the top ten hold around 6%. The sample was PBMCs. These receptors originate from a male donor in good health and CMV-seronegative.

This clone was seen a handful of times. This sequence joins TRBV5-1 and TRBJ1-2, with unresolved D. The V and J ends lost 4 bases and 4 bases respectively, with 17 bases between them. CDR1 is SGHRS, CDR2 YFSETQ, per germline. This CDR3 has 15 amino acids. This chain's CDR3 is CASSPGNGVGYGYTF. CDR3 nucleotides: TGCGCCAGCAGCCCTGGTAACGGTGTCGGCTATGGCTACACCTTC. Based on the CDR3 plus reference TRBV5-1 and TRBJ1-2, the full variable domain is KAGVTQTPRYLIKTRGQQVTLSCSPISGHRSVSWYQQTPGQGLQFLFEYFSETQRNKGNFPGRFSGRQFSNSRSEMNVSTLELGDSALYLCASSPGNGVGYGYTFGSGTRLTVV.

V is TRBV20-1 and J is TRBJ1-2; unclear D gene. Per the germline V gene, CDR1 is DFQATT and CDR2 is SNEGSKA (reference sequence). This CDR3 contains 10 residues. Trimming cost V 5 bases and J 8 bases, with 9 bases left between them. For the CDR3, the DNA is TGCAGTGCTGGTCCAGGAGGCTACACCTTC. Protein: CSAGPGGYTF.

The chain is built from TRBV29-1 and TRBJ1-2; possible D gene TRBD1, 6 bases. The CDR3 sequence is 13 residues long. Germline CDR1 SQVTM, CDR2 ANQGSEA. With 2 bases removed from V and 4 bases from J, the gap between germline ends came to 11 bases. CDR3 sequence: CSVEWSRGYGYTF. The CDR3 DNA sequence: TGCAGCGTTGAATGGTCCAGGGGCTATGGCTACACCTTC. Drawing the rest from reference TRBV29-1 and TRBJ1-2, the complete variable domain is SAVISQKPSRDICQRGTSLTIQCQVDSQVTMMFWYRQQPGQSLTLIATANQGSEATYESGFVIDKFPISRPNLTFSTLTVSNMSPEDSSIYLCSVEWSRGYGYTFGSGTRLTVV.

V and J are TRBV11-3 and TRBJ2-3, with 10 positions matching TRBD2. Trimming removed 3 bases from V and 6 bases from J; junction bases left unmatched: 9. CDR1 is SGHNT, CDR2 YENEEA, per germline. This CDR3 has 16 residues. The CDR3: CASSFGSAGGSDTQYF. The DNA of the CDR3 is TGTGCCAGCAGCTTCGGGTCAGCGGGAGGGTCGGATACGCAGTATTTT. The whole variable domain, remainder taken from reference TRBV11-3 and TRBJ2-3, is EAGVVQSPRYKIIEKKQPVAFWCNPISGHNTLYWYLQNLGQGPELLIRYENEEAVDDSQLPKDRFSAERLKGVDSTLKIQPAELGDSAVYLCASSFGSAGGSDTQYFGPGTRLTVL.

This clone was picked up one time. The rearrangement links TRBV11-2 to TRBJ1-1, with 7 bases matching TRBD1. Trimming removed 3 bases from V and 2 bases from J; junction bases left unmatched: 15. The CDR3 covers 18 residues. CDR1 and CDR2 from the germline V gene are SGHAT and FQNNGV. The CDR3 reads CASSLGRYRGGGNTEAFF. The CDR3 nucleotides are TGTGCCAGCAGCTTGGGTCGCTACAGGGGTGGAGGCAACACTGAAGCTTTCTTT.

The chain carries TRBV4-2 and TRBJ2-7; TRBD1 matches 7 bases. The CDR3 contains 15 residues. CDR1 is LGHNA, CDR2 YNFKEQ, per germline. The J segment lost 1 base and the V segment lost 0 bases, leaving 3 bases of the junction unmatched. The CDR3: CASSQETGSSYEQYF. The CDR3 region has the DNA TGTGCCAGCAGCCAAGAGACAGGGTCATCCTACGAGCAGTACTTC.

The J gene is TRBJ2-2, the V gene TRBV4-3, with 8 bases identical to TRBD2. The CDR3 contains 17 residues. CDR1 is LGHNA and CDR2 is YSLEER in the germline V gene. V was clipped by 4 bases and J by 6 bases; unmatched bases: 13. As DNA, the CDR3 is TGCGCCAGCAGCCCCTGGGGGGGACTAGAGGGGGCCGGGGAGCTGTTTTTT. Residues: CASSPWGGLEGAGELFF.

The chain recombines TRBV6-1 with TRBJ1-5; D not certain. Germline CDR1 is MNHNS and CDR2 is SASEGT. V was pared by 2 bases and J by 7 bases, with 6 bases between. This CDR3 has 12 residues. CDR3: CASSELSQPQHF. CDR3 coding DNA: TGTGCCAGCAGTGAACTATCACAGCCCCAGCATTTT.

The chain couples TRBV6-6 to TRBJ2-7; 8 bases agree with TRBD1. Germline V CDR1 and CDR2: MNHNY, SVGAGI (reference sequence). This CDR3 has 14 amino acids. V dropped 3 bases and J dropped 7; count of bases not matched to a gene: 8. DNA for the CDR3: TGTGCCAGCAGTTATCAGGACAGGGCGGGGGAGCAGTACTTC. Translation: CASSYQDRAGEQYF.

The chain employs TRBV7-7 and TRBJ2-1; 8 bases are shared with TRBD2. V lost 6 bases to trimming and J lost 0 bases; unmatched junction nucleotides: 7. Germline V lookup: CDR1 SSHAT, CDR2 FNYEAQ (reference sequence). The CDR3 is 16 residues long. Written as DNA, the CDR3 is TGTGCCAGCAGTCCGGGGACTAGGAGCTCCTACAATGAGCAGTTCTTC. This gives the protein CASSPGTRSSYNEQFF.

This chain links TRBV7-2 with TRBJ2-7; 8 nucleotides align to TRBD1. CDR1 SGHTA and CDR2 FQGNSA come from the germline V gene. The CDR3 totals 15 residues. The V gene end was trimmed by 1 base and the J gene end by 2 bases; junction bases not matched to a gene: 4. The CDR3 nucleotides are TGTGCCAGCAGCTTAGGGACAGGGAGGACCTACGAGCAGTACTTC. Translation gives CASSLGTGRTYEQYF.

This rearrangement joins TRBV6-6 to TRBJ2-2; 7 nucleotides align to TRBD2. The ends lost 6 bases at V and 0 bases at J; junction bases unmatched: 4. The germline V gene encodes CDR1 MNHNY and CDR2 SVGAGI (reference sequence). CDR3 length: 15 amino acids. The CDR3 nucleotides are TGTGCCAGCAGCTTGGGGGGGGCGAACACCGGGGAGCTGTTTTTT. Its protein product is CASSLGGANTGELFF.

The gene calls are TRBV30 and TRBJ2-7; 10 nucleotides align to TRBD2. The CDR3 runs 18 residues. V dropped 4 bases and J dropped 3; count of bases not matched to a gene: 18. The germline V gene has CDR1 GTSNPN and CDR2 SVGIG (reference sequence). The CDR3 DNA follows: TGTGCCTGGACCCAGTTGGGTAGCGGGAGGCGTTCGGTCTACGAGCAGTACTTC. Encoded protein: CAWTQLGSGRRSVYEQYF.

Of note for this clone: A much larger clone lies a single base off, so this may be a read error. The gene calls are TRBV7-9 and TRBJ2-5, with a tentative D call TRBD2 (6 bases). The J call may be incorrect, as the DNA end agrees better with TRBJ2-7. Germline V lookup: CDR1 SEHNR, CDR2 FQNEAQ (reference sequence). CDR3 length equals 14 residues. The CDR3 region is CSSSSSGSNDEQYF. The CDR3 region has the DNA TGTTCCAGCAGCTCCTCCGGGAGTAATGACGAGCAGTACTTC.

The chain links TRBV29-1 to TRBJ1-1; D perhaps matches TRBD1 (6 bases). This CDR3 has 16 residues. Between the trimmed V and J ends, which lost 7 bases and 0 bases, there was a span of 21 bases. Germline CDR1 and CDR2: SQVTM and ANQGSEA. This chain's CDR3 is CSAKPTTGIMNTEAFF. For the CDR3, the DNA is TGCAGCGCCAAGCCCACTACAGGGATCATGAACACTGAAGCTTTCTTT. The variable domain in full, with the rest retrieved from reference TRBV29-1 and TRBJ1-1, is SAVISQKPSRDICQRGTSLTIQCQVDSQVTMMFWYRQQPGQSLTLIATANQGSEATYESGFVIDKFPISRPNLTFSTLTVSNMSPEDSSIYLCSAKPTTGIMNTEAFFGQGTRLTVV.

This chain links TRBV25-1 with TRBJ1-2; D call uncertain. Per germline, CDR1 MGHDK and CDR2 SYGVNS. The CDR3 covers 13 residues. Trimming removed 6 bases at V and 5 bases at J, with 13 bases between. As DNA, the CDR3 is TGTGCCAGCAGCTTCCAAACAATGTATGGCTACACCTTC. Translated: CASSFQTMYGYTF.

The chain is built from TRBV5-1 and TRBJ2-5; weak D call: TRBD2 (5 bases). The V end was cut by 3 bases, the J end by 2 bases, with 11 bases between. The CDR3 extends over 14 amino acids. Germline CDR1 and CDR2: SGHRS and YFSETQ. The CDR3 region is CASSSGAVQETQYF. The CDR3 nucleotides are TGCGCCAGCAGCTCCGGAGCGGTACAAGAGACCCAGTACTTC.

The J gene is TRBJ2-1, the V gene TRBV13, with TRBD1 matching 9 bases. This CDR3 has 13 amino acids. Germline-derived CDR1 and CDR2 are PRHDT and FYEKMQ (reference sequence). V lost 6 bases to trimming and J lost 12 bases; unmatched junction nucleotides: 9. This chain's CDR3 is CASSSEQDRGQFF. CDR3 bases: TGTGCCAGCAGTTCAGAGCAGGACAGGGGGCAGTTCTTC.

This clone was detected once. The rearrangement uses TRBV27 and TRBJ2-1; 13 bases line up with TRBD2. Germline values: CDR1 MNHEY, CDR2 SMNVEV (reference sequence). CDR3 length: 16 residues. The V and J ends lost 5 bases and 7 bases, in that order; junction bases with no gene match: 8. Here the CDR3 DNA reads TGTGCCAGCAGTCCACGTAGGGGACTAGCGGGAAATGAGCAGTTCTTC. Translating gives CASSPRRGLAGNEQFF.

This clone was recorded once. V is TRBV4-1 and J is TRBJ2-3; D might be TRBD1 (7 bases). V was cut by 5 bases and J by 3 bases, with 18 bases left in between. Germline V lookup: CDR1 MGHRA, CDR2 YSYEKL. The CDR3 covers 16 residues. Here the CDR3 reads CASSDPRRGRTDTQYF. CDR3 DNA sequence: TGCGCCAGCAGCGATCCTCGGAGGGGGCGGACAGATACGCAGTATTTT.

The chain links TRBV4-2 to TRBJ1-1; a weak D match, TRBD1 (6 bases). The CDR3 covers 15 residues. Trimming removed 5 bases from V and 4 bases from J, with 17 bases in between. Per the germline V gene, CDR1 is LGHNA and CDR2 is YNFKEQ. CDR3: CASSWQVGAPTEAFF. CDR3 coding DNA: TGTGCCAGCAGCTGGCAAGTGGGGGCGCCCACTGAAGCTTTCTTT.

The rearrangement links TRBV5-1 to TRBJ2-5; D is ambiguous. The CDR3 runs to 15 residues. V dropped 3 bases and J dropped 2 bases, with 14 bases sitting between them. In germline, CDR1 is SGHRS, CDR2 YFSETQ. The chain's CDR3 is CASSSAWLGQETQYF. The CDR3 nucleotides read TGCGCCAGCAGCTCCGCGTGGCTCGGGCAAGAGACCCAGTACTTC.

This clone was observed once. This chain joins TRBV27 and TRBJ2-2; TRBD2 agrees at 10 bases. Germline-derived CDR1 and CDR2 are MNHEY and SMNVEV (reference sequence). CDR3 length: 16 amino acids. V lost 6 bases and J lost 7; bases outside the gene matches: 11. CDR3 in DNA: TGTGCCAGCAGCCGCGGGGCTAGCGGGAGTTTCGGGGAGCTGTTTTTT. As protein: CASSRGASGSFGELFF.

About this clone: The sample carries other DNA sequences with the same CDR3. This chain uses TRBV6-1 with TRBJ1-1, with D uncertain. The CDR3 length is 16 residues. The V end was cut by 6 bases, the J end by 0 bases, with 17 bases between. Germline V gene data show CDR1 as MNHNS and CDR2 as SASEGT. CDR3 nucleotides: TGTGCCAGCAGCGAACGAGCCCCTACCATGAACACTGAAGCTTTCTTT. This gives the protein CASSERAPTMNTEAFF.